This T cell receptor (beta chain) is drawn from a study of OX40 agonist ivuxolimab in advanced cancers. Concerning this clone: Other DNA sequences in this sample translate to the same CDR3.

Patients who had autoimmune disease history or got systemic immunosuppression were left out. Baseline was the first blood sampling point, followed by cycle 4 day 1 and cycle 7 day 1. Clones were sequenced by immunoSEQ multiplex PCR, and TCRdb holds only the in-frame ones, with some missing. The table has approximately 82,000 clones, approximately 85% seen once. The germline V and J ends were trimmed by 4 bases and 5 bases, with 18 bases remaining between them. This CDR3 has 16 amino acids. In germline, CDR1 is SGHRS, CDR2 YFSETQ. Sequences were derived from CD4+ or CD8+ T cells sorted from blood, sampled in a trial of the OX40 agonist ivuxolimab. This chain connects TRBV5-1 to TRBJ1-4; tentative D call: TRBD1 (5 bases). The receptor was isolated from an adult with an advanced solid tumor such as melanoma, head and neck, liver or kidney cancer. CDR3 sequence reads: CASSQMSGGTNEKLFF. The DNA of the CDR3 is TGCGCCAGCAGCCAAATGTCTGGGGGGACCAATGAAAAACTGTTTTTT.